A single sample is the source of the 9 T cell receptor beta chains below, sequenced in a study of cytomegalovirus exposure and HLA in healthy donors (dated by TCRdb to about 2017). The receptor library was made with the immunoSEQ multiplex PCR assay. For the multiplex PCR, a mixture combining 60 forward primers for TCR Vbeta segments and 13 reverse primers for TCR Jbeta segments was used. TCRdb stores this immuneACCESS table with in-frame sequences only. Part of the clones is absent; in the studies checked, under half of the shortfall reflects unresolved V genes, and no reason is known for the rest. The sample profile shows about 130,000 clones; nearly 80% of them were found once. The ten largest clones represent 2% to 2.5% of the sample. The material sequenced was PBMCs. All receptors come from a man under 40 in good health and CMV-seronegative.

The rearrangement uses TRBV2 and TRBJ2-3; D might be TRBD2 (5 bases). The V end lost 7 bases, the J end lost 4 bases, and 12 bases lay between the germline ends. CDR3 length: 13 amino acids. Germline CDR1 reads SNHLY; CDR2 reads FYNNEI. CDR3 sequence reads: CASTREWADTQYF. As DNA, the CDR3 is TGTGCCAGCACGAGGGAGTGGGCAGATACGCAGTATTTT.

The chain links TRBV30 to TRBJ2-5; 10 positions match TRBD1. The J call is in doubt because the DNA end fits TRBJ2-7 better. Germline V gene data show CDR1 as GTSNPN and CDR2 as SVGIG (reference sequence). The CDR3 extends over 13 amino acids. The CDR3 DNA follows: TGTGCCTGGAGTTGGACAGGGGGCTACGAGCAGTACTTC. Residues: CAWSWTGGYEQYF.

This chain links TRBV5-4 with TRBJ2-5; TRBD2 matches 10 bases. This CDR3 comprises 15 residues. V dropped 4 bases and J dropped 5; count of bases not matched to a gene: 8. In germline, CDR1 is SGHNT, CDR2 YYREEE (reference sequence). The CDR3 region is CASSPSGSIWETQYF. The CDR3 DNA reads TGTGCCAGCAGCCCTAGCGGGAGTATTTGGGAGACCCAGTACTTC.

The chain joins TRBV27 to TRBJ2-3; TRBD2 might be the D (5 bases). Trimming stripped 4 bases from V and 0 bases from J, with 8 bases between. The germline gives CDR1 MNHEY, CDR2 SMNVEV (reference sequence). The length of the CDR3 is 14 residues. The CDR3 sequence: CASSYLASTDTQYF. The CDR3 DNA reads TGTGCCAGCAGTTACCTAGCTAGCACAGATACGCAGTATTTT.

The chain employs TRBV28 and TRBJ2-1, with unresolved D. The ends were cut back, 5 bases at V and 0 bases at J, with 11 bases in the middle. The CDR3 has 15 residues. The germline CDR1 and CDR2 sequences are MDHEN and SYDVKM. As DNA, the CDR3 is TGTGCCAGCAGTCTACTTACGAGCTCCTACAATGAGCAGTTCTTC. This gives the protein CASSLLTSSYNEQFF.

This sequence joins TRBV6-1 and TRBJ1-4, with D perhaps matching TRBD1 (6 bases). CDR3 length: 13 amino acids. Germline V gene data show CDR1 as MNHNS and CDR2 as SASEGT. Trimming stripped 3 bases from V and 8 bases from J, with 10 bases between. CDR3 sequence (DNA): TGTGCCAGCAGTGATCCAGGGGACGAAAAACTGTTTTTT. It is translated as CASSDPGDEKLFF.

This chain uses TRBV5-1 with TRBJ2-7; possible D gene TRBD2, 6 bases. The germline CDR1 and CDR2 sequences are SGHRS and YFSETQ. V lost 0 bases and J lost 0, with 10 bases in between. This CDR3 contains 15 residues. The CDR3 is CASSLDPGDSYEQYF. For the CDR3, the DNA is TGCGCCAGCAGCTTGGATCCGGGGGACTCCTACGAGCAGTACTTC.

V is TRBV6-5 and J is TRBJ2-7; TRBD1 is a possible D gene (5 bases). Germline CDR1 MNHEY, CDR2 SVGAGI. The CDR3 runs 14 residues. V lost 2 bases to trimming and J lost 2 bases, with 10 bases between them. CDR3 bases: TGTGCCAGCAGTTACGTGGGGCGTACCTACGAGCAGTACTTC. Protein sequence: CASSYVGRTYEQYF.

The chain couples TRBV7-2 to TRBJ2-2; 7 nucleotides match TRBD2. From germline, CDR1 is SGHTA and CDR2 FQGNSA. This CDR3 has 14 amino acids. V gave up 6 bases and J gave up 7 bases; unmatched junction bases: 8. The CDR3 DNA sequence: TGTGCCAGCAGACCGACTAGCTGGGACGGGGAGCTGTTTTTT. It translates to CASRPTSWDGELFF.